Presented here are 27 T cell receptor beta chains from one specimen sequenced in a study of blood T cell repertoires in COVID-19. The data were produced by immunoSEQ multiplex PCR, yet TCRdb's version contains in-frame clones alone and is incomplete. The sample consists of about 130,000 clones, approximately 83% of them appearing once. The material sequenced was peripheral blood. The receptors were sampled from a man aged 55 to 70 with acute or convalescent COVID-19.

The chain combines TRBV27 with TRBJ2-7; 7 bases align to TRBD1. The CDR3 is made up of 14 amino acids. Germline loops: CDR1 MNHEY, CDR2 SMNVEV (reference sequence). V trimming: 4 bases; J trimming: 4 bases; junction bases outside the gene matches: 7. The CDR3 sequence: CASSSPDRAYEQYF. CDR3 nucleotide sequence: TGTGCCAGCAGTTCTCCTGACAGGGCATACGAGCAGTACTTC.

The rearrangement joins TRBV5-6 to TRBJ2-7, with 9 bases aligning to TRBD2. Trimming took 5 bases from V and 4 from J; bases not matched to a gene: 4. The CDR3 runs to 13 residues. Germline-derived CDR1 and CDR2 are SGHDT and YYEEEE. The CDR3 sequence: CASRVAGEYEQYF. CDR3 coding DNA: TGTGCCAGCAGAGTAGCGGGAGAGTACGAGCAGTACTTC.

This rearrangement joins TRBV19 to TRBJ2-1; maybe TRBD1 (6 bases). Trimming took 7 bases from V and 5 from J, leaving 15 bases between them. This CDR3 comprises 14 residues. The V gene's germline CDR1 is LNHDA and CDR2 SQIVND (reference sequence). DNA for the CDR3: TGTGCCAGTACAAGGACAGCCTTTAACAATGAGCAGTTCTTC. It yields the protein CASTRTAFNNEQFF.

This clone occurred once. The V call is TRBV28, the J call TRBJ2-3, with a possible D match to TRBD1 (5 bases). Per germline, CDR1 MDHEN and CDR2 SYDVKM. The CDR3 extends over 15 amino acids. V was shortened by 5 bases and J by 0 bases, with 12 bases between the two germline ends. CDR3 region: CASSDWTYSTDTQYF. CDR3 sequence (DNA): TGTGCCAGCAGTGATTGGACATATAGCACAGATACGCAGTATTTT.

This rearrangement joins TRBV5-1 to TRBJ1-4, with a possible D match to TRBD1 (6 bases). Germline V gene sequence: CDR1 SGHRS, CDR2 YFSETQ. Between the trimmed V and J ends, which lost 0 bases and 7 bases, there was a span of 13 bases. This CDR3 has 15 residues. CDR3 coding DNA: TGCGCCAGCAGCTTGGTAGGGGGGGCCGGTGAAAAACTGTTTTTT. Protein sequence: CASSLVGGAGEKLFF. The full variable domain, with the rest looked up from reference TRBV5-1 and TRBJ1-4, is KAGVTQTPRYLIKTRGQQVTLSCSPISGHRSVSWYQQTPGQGLQFLFEYFSETQRNKGNFPGRFSGRQFSNSRSEMNVSTLELGDSALYLCASSLVGGAGEKLFFGSGTQLSVL.

The CDR3 reads CAISESPTYTQYF. The CDR3, as DNA: TGTGCCATCAGTGAGTCTCCTACCTATACGCAGTATTTT. The J gene is TRBJ2-3, the V gene TRBV10-3, with D uncertain. Trimming took off 0 bases at V and 7 bases at J, with 8 bases between the two ends. Per the germline V gene, CDR1 is ENHRY and CDR2 is SYGVKD. This CDR3 contains 13 residues.

The chain employs TRBV2 and TRBJ1-5; perhaps TRBD1 as D (6 bases). V dropped 5 bases and J dropped 8 bases, with 16 bases sitting between them. Germline CDR1 and CDR2: SNHLY and FYNNEI. This CDR3 comprises 14 residues. The CDR3 loop reads CASSPGQSGEPQHF. DNA of the CDR3: TGTGCCAGCAGTCCCGGACAGTCTGGGGAGCCCCAGCATTTT.

The rearrangement uses TRBV4-1 and TRBJ2-1; 10 nucleotides align to TRBD2. Germline V gene lookup returns CDR1 MGHRA and CDR2 YSYEKL. The CDR3 length is 14 residues. The junction had 6 bases not matched to a gene; V was cut back by 3 bases and J by 10 bases. Here the CDR3 DNA reads TGCGCCAGCAGCCACAGCGGGAGGGTCGACGAGCAGTTCTTC. As protein: CASSHSGRVDEQFF.

This clone has only a few counts. This chain uses TRBV15 with TRBJ1-2, with 8 bases matching TRBD1. Germline V gene data show CDR1 as LNHNV and CDR2 as YYDKDF (reference sequence). This CDR3 is 15 amino acids long. The ends lost 2 bases at V and 8 bases at J; junction bases unmatched: 10. The CDR3: CATSRRQGWDGGYTF. Written as DNA, the CDR3 is TGTGCCACCAGCAGAAGACAGGGGTGGGATGGAGGCTACACCTTC.

J is TRBJ2-2 and V is TRBV5-1; possibly TRBD1 for D (6 bases). CDR1 and CDR2 (germline): SGHRS, YFSETQ. V lost 4 bases to trimming and J lost 4 bases, with 20 bases between them. The CDR3 is 17 amino acids. CDR3 sequence (DNA): TGCGCCAGCAGCCAATATGGTAGGGGGTCGGGCACCGGGGAGCTGTTTTTT. Translation gives CASSQYGRGSGTGELFF.

The chain has TRBV2 and TRBJ2-2; perhaps TRBD1 as D (6 bases). Germline CDR1 is SNHLY and CDR2 is FYNNEI. The V gene lost 6 bases and the J gene lost 1 base, with 9 bases spanning the gap. The CDR3 loop spans 14 amino acids. In DNA form, the CDR3 reads TGTGCCAGCAGGGCAGGGGAGAACACCGGGGAGCTGTTTTTT. It codes for CASRAGENTGELFF.

V usage is TRBV5-4 and J usage is TRBJ1-1, with TRBD1 matching over 8 bases. The CDR3 covers 15 residues. Germline CDR1 and CDR2: SGHNT and YYREEE (reference sequence). The ends lost 4 bases at V and 5 bases at J; junction bases unmatched: 10. CDR3 DNA sequence: TGTGCCAGCAGCAAACGGACAGGGCGTGGAACTGAAGCTTTCTTT. Its protein is CASSKRTGRGTEAFF.

The gene calls are TRBV4-1 and TRBJ2-2; TRBD1 is a possible D gene (7 bases). Per germline, CDR1 MGHRA and CDR2 YSYEKL. The CDR3 consists of 15 residues. The ends were cut back, 7 bases at V and 1 base at J, with 13 bases in the middle. This CDR3 reads CASTRGTENTGELFF. In DNA form, the CDR3 reads TGCGCCAGCACTCGCGGGACAGAGAACACCGGGGAGCTGTTTTTT.

The gene calls are TRBV30 and TRBJ1-6; unclear D gene. Germline V gene data show CDR1 as GTSNPN and CDR2 as SVGIG (reference sequence). The CDR3 runs to 13 residues. The germline V and J ends were trimmed by 0 bases and 9 bases, with 9 bases remaining between them. The CDR3 reads CAWSVSGRSPLHF. The CDR3 nucleotides read TGTGCCTGGAGTGTGTCAGGCCGTTCACCCCTCCACTTT.

This clone was found a few times. The V and J genes are TRBV2 and TRBJ1-4, with D hard to call. The CDR3 length is 17 residues. CDR1 and CDR2 (germline): SNHLY, FYNNEI. Between the trimmed V and J ends, which lost 3 bases and 4 bases, there was a span of 18 bases. CDR3 residues: CASSDLRWETSNEKLFF. The CDR3 DNA is TGTGCCAGCAGTGATTTGCGGTGGGAGACCAGTAATGAAAAACTGTTTTTT.

V usage is TRBV5-1 and J usage is TRBJ2-5, with D tentatively TRBD2 (5 bases). CDR3 length: 16 amino acids. The germline gives CDR1 SGHRS, CDR2 YFSETQ. The V and J ends lost 4 bases and 2 bases respectively, with 18 bases between them. The CDR3 is CASSPGVFTGQETQYF. CDR3 DNA sequence: TGCGCCAGCAGCCCCGGCGTTTTTACGGGACAAGAGACCCAGTACTTC.

The rearrangement uses TRBV2 and TRBJ1-5; D is ambiguous. The CDR3 extends over 14 amino acids. Germline-derived CDR1 and CDR2 are SNHLY and FYNNEI. Trimming cost V 8 bases and J 2 bases, with 13 bases left between them. CDR3 amino acids: CASQDRGGNQPQHF. CDR3 in DNA: TGTGCCAGCCAGGATCGGGGAGGCAATCAGCCCCAGCATTTT.

The gene calls are TRBV5-5 and TRBJ1-3; D call uncertain. V shed 0 bases and J shed 0 bases, with 7 bases lying between them. This CDR3 is 15 amino acids long. Germline V gene lookup returns CDR1 SGHKS and CDR2 YYEKEE (reference sequence). The CDR3 nucleotides are TGTGCCAGCAGCTTGGGTCATAGCTCTGGAAACACCATATATTTT. This translates into CASSLGHSSGNTIYF.

The V gene is TRBV7-6, the J gene TRBJ2-7; 7 bases fit TRBD2. From germline, CDR1 is SGHVS and CDR2 FNYEAQ. The length of the CDR3 is 14 residues. V was clipped by 4 bases and J by 4 bases; unmatched bases: 7. In DNA form, the CDR3 reads TGTGCCAGCAGCTCGGGACTACGACCATACGAGCAGTACTTC. It translates to CASSSGLRPYEQYF.

The CDR3 is CASSLAAGGGETQYF. The CDR3 DNA sequence: TGTGCCAGCAGCTTGGCGGCAGGGGGCGGGGAGACCCAGTACTTC. The chain couples TRBV5-4 to TRBJ2-5; 8 bases are a match to TRBD1. The CDR3 length is 15 residues. Losses at the gene ends were 0 bases for V and 5 bases for J; bases not matched to a gene: 6. CDR1 is SGHNT, CDR2 YYREEE, per germline (reference sequence). The full variable domain, completed using reference TRBV5-4 and TRBJ2-5, is ETGVTQSPTHLIKTRGQQVTLRCSSQSGHNTVSWYQQALGQGPQFIFQYYREEENGRGNFPPRFSGLQFPNYSSELNVNALELDDSALYLCASSLAAGGGETQYFGPGTRLLVL.

The V and J genes are TRBV7-9 and TRBJ1-2; a weak D match, TRBD1 (5 bases). Deletions cut 3 bases from V and 7 bases from J, with 18 bases between. Germline loops: CDR1 SEHNR, CDR2 FQNEAQ (reference sequence). The CDR3 length is 15 residues. The CDR3 reads CASSFLTEGTGGYTF. In DNA, the CDR3 is TGTGCCAGCAGCTTTCTTACGGAGGGGACGGGTGGCTACACCTTC. Full variable domain (rest looked up from reference TRBV7-9 and TRBJ1-2): DTGVSQNPRHKITKRGQNVTFRCDPISEHNRLYWYRQTLGQGPEFLTYFQNEAQLEKSRLLSDRFSAERPKGSFSTLEIQRTEQGDSAMYLCASSFLTEGTGGYTFGSGTRLTVV.

This chain uses TRBV12-3 or TRBV12-4 with TRBJ1-6, with D perhaps matching TRBD1 (6 bases). The CDR3 has 13 residues. V was clipped by 7 bases and J by 7 bases, with 11 bases between them. CDR3 protein: CASTWTDNSPLHF. CDR3 DNA: TGTGCCAGCACATGGACAGACAATTCACCCCTCCACTTT.

The chain joins TRBV7-9 to TRBJ2-3; tentative D call: TRBD1 (5 bases). The V gene lost 1 base and the J gene lost 4 bases, with 12 bases spanning the gap. Germline values: CDR1 SEHNR, CDR2 FQNEAQ (reference sequence). CDR3 length: 15 amino acids. The DNA for the CDR3 is TGTGCCAGCAGCTTAGTAGACTGGGGCCCAGATACGCAGTATTTT. Protein: CASSLVDWGPDTQYF.

The rearrangement joins TRBV10-3 to TRBJ1-3; the match to TRBD1 covers 8 bases. Germline loops: CDR1 ENHRY, CDR2 SYGVKD. V lost 10 bases to trimming and J lost 0 bases; unmatched junction nucleotides: 14. This CDR3 has 17 residues. CDR3 sequence (DNA): TGTGCCACCAAAGGCGGACAGGGTTATTTCTCTGGAAACACCATATATTTT. This encodes CATKGGQGYFSGNTIYF.

Concerning this clone: The junction does not match germline at one end; this may be a read error. This chain uses TRBV28 with TRBJ2-7, with TRBD2 identical over 14 bases. Germline CDR1 reads MDHEN; CDR2 reads SYDVKM. The CDR3 extends over 15 amino acids. CDR3 bases: TGTGCCAGCAGTTTATCTGGGACTAGCGGGAGACTTTGGAACTTC. This gives the protein CASSLSGTSGRLWNF. The whole variable domain, filled in from reference TRBV28 and TRBJ2-7, reads DVKVTQSSRYLVKRTGEKVFLECVQDMDHENMFWYRQDPGLGLRLIYFSYDVKMKEKGDIPEGYSVSREKKERFSLILESASTNQTSMYLCASSLSGTSGRLWNFGPGTRLTVT.

The genes are TRBV5-8 and TRBJ1-1, with 7 bases identical to TRBD1. V trimming: 4 bases; J trimming: 5 bases; junction bases outside the gene matches: 11. This CDR3 comprises 15 residues. The germline V gene has CDR1 SGHTS and CDR2 YDEGEE. The CDR3 DNA reads TGTGCCAGCAGCGTATGGACAGGCCAGGGTACTGAAGCTTTCTTT. Protein product: CASSVWTGQGTEAFF.

This chain joins TRBV5-1 and TRBJ1-3; TRBD1 agrees at 8 bases. The CDR3 is made up of 15 amino acids. The V segment lost 4 bases and the J segment 0 bases; nucleotides outside the gene matches: 3. Germline V CDR1 and CDR2: SGHRS, YFSETQ. CDR3 sequence reads: CASSRTGISGNTIYF. The CDR3 coding sequence is TGCGCCAGCAGCAGGACAGGGATCTCTGGAAACACCATATATTTT.